The entry below gives a single T cell receptor (beta chain) sequence along with its context. Its specificity is unknown. This specimen comes from a study of T cell responses to AZD1222 COVID-19 vaccine. Data came from immunoSEQ multiplex PCR; TCRdb stores just in-frame clones and leaves some out. The repertoire has approximately 110,000 clones, about nine tenths of them found once; the top ten carry around 7.7%. Study outcomes and limitations: Across the whole spike, CD4 TCRs peaked at regions 160-218 and 743-854. In the spike-specific TCR repertoire, nearly half reportedly target unmutated variant regions. Possibly, clonal diversity was underestimated; donors were largely white British and included more females.

V dropped 6 bases and J dropped 7; count of bases not matched to a gene: 13. This CDR3 spans 16 amino acids. The germline gives CDR1 LNHDA, CDR2 SQIVND (reference sequence). V gene TRBV19 combines with J gene TRBJ2-1; 9 positions match TRBD2. The specimen was peripheral blood, collected on day 0 of AZD1222 vaccination. The TCR comes from an adult in good health. CDR3 in amino acids: CASRGMRAGGLNEQFF. CDR3 nucleotide sequence: TGTGCCAGTAGGGGAATGAGGGCGGGAGGGCTTAATGAGCAGTTCTTC.